This is a list of T cell receptor beta chains from one sample in a study of OX40 agonist ivuxolimab in advanced cancers. Sequencing used immunoSEQ multiplex PCR; TCRdb keeps in-frame clones, though not all of them. This sample has approximately 74,000 clones, with roughly 82% found just once. This specimen consisted of CD4+ or CD8+ T cells sorted from blood, obtained in a trial of the OX40 agonist ivuxolimab. These TCRs come from an adult with an advanced solid tumor such as melanoma, head and neck, liver or kidney cancer. Each CDR3 is given with its conserved first and last residue. Fields, in order: V gene, clone size, J gene, D gene, CDR3 DNA, CDR3 protein. A D gene is named only where the DNA matches it firmly. Some rows have no size entry. The others give once, few or many, or a class for an expanded clone.

V gene: TRBV28; clone size: NA; J gene: TRBJ1-5; D gene: NA; CDR3 DNA: TGTGCCAGCAGTCCGGTGGGGCCCCAGCATTTT; CDR3 protein: CASSPVGPQHF
V gene: TRBV18; clone size: NA; J gene: TRBJ1-2; D gene: TRBD1; CDR3 DNA: TGTGCCAGCTCACCTAACAGGGGCTCTGGCTACACCTTC; CDR3 protein: CASSPNRGSGYTF
V gene: TRBV12-5; clone size: NA; J gene: TRBJ2-2; D gene: NA; CDR3 DNA: TGTGCTAGTGGTCCGTCCGTCGGGGGGCTGGCCGGGGAGCTGTTTTTT; CDR3 protein: CASGPSVGGLAGELFF
V gene: TRBV18; clone size: NA; J gene: TRBJ1-5; D gene: NA; CDR3 DNA: TGTGCCAGCTCACCCTCCAGGGACCAGCCCCAGCATTTT; CDR3 protein: CASSPSRDQPQHF
V gene: TRBV16; clone size: NA; J gene: TRBJ1-1; D gene: NA; CDR3 DNA: TGTGCCAGCAGCCAATCCAACAGGTTGAACACTGAAGCTTTCTTT; CDR3 protein: CASSQSNRLNTEAFF
V gene: TRBV5-1; clone size: few; J gene: TRBJ2-3; D gene: TRBD2; CDR3 DNA: TGCGCCAGCAGCTTACAAGCGGGGCTGTGGGCAGATACGCAGTATTTT; CDR3 protein: CASSLQAGLWADTQYF
V gene: TRBV2; clone size: NA; J gene: TRBJ1-1; D gene: NA; CDR3 DNA: TGTGCCAGCAAGGCGGAGATGAACACTGAAGCTTTCTTT; CDR3 protein: CASKAEMNTEAFF
V gene: TRBV29-1; clone size: NA; J gene: TRBJ2-1; D gene: NA; CDR3 DNA: TGCAGCTCAAGGGGGACTCCTTACAATGAGCAGTTCTTC; CDR3 protein: CSSRGTPYNEQFF
V gene: TRBV4-2; clone size: once; J gene: TRBJ1-5; D gene: NA; CDR3 DNA: TGTGCCAGCAGCCAGACAACACGGGGAAATCAGCCCCAGCATTTT; CDR3 protein: CASSQTTRGNQPQHF
V gene: TRBV19; clone size: NA; J gene: TRBJ1-2; D gene: TRBD1; CDR3 DNA: TGTGCCAGTAGGAATCTCGGGACAGGGGGGAATGGCTACACCTTC; CDR3 protein: CASRNLGTGGNGYTF
V gene: TRBV10-3; clone size: NA; J gene: TRBJ2-6; D gene: NA; CDR3 DNA: TGTGCCATCAGTGCTTCCGGGACCACCTCTGGGGCCAACGTCCTGACTTTC; CDR3 protein: CAISASGTTSGANVLTF
V gene: TRBV18; clone size: few; J gene: TRBJ2-2; D gene: TRBD2; CDR3 DNA: TGTGCCAGCTCTTCCGGGCTAGCGGGGTCCACCGGGGAGCTGTTTTTT; CDR3 protein: CASSSGLAGSTGELFF
V gene: TRBV27; clone size: few; J gene: TRBJ1-1; D gene: TRBD1; CDR3 DNA: TGTGCCAGCACTCCGGGACAGGGGCTCCTGAACACTGAAGCTTTCTTT; CDR3 protein: CASTPGQGLLNTEAFF
V gene: TRBV6-1; clone size: medium-sized; J gene: TRBJ1-6; D gene: TRBD1; CDR3 DNA: TGTGCCAGCAGTGAACCCCCGGACAGGGTTTCACCCCTCCACTTT; CDR3 protein: CASSEPPDRVSPLHF
V gene: TRBV5-1; clone size: NA; J gene: TRBJ1-1; D gene: NA; CDR3 DNA: TGCGCCAGCAGCCCACCAAGGGGTGCGAACACTGAAGCTTTCTTT; CDR3 protein: CASSPPRGANTEAFF
V gene: TRBV25-1; clone size: NA; J gene: TRBJ2-4; D gene: TRBD2; CDR3 DNA: TGTGCCAGCAGTGAATCTCCGCGGGGGGCCTCGCGCATTCAGTACTTC; CDR3 protein: CASSESPRGASRIQYF
V gene: TRBV7-6; clone size: few; J gene: TRBJ2-2; D gene: TRBD2; CDR3 DNA: TGTGCCAGCAGTCCAGCGGGGGGGCGAACCGGGGAGCTGTTTTTT; CDR3 protein: CASSPAGGRTGELFF
V gene: TRBV28; clone size: NA; J gene: TRBJ2-2; D gene: NA; CDR3 DNA: TGTGCCACCTGGCGTACGAACACCGGGGAGCTGTTTTTT; CDR3 protein: CATWRTNTGELFF
V gene: TRBV6-5; clone size: once; J gene: TRBJ2-6; D gene: NA; CDR3 DNA: TGTGCTAGCAACAGGGCCTCTGGGGCCAACGTCCTGACTTTC; CDR3 protein: CASNRASGANVLTF
V gene: TRBV7-8; clone size: few; J gene: TRBJ1-3; D gene: NA; CDR3 DNA: TGTGCCAGCAGCCCCACGGGGGGGCGATCTGGAAACACCATATATTTT; CDR3 protein: CASSPTGGRSGNTIYF
V gene: TRBV7-9; clone size: NA; J gene: TRBJ1-6; D gene: NA; CDR3 DNA: TGTGCCAGCAGCTTTCTCGGACAGTTCCCCTCCTATAATTCACCCCTCCACTTT; CDR3 protein: CASSFLGQFPSYNSPLHF
V gene: TRBV4-1; clone size: NA; J gene: TRBJ1-1; D gene: NA; CDR3 DNA: TGCGCCAGCAGCCAAGGTAGAAACAAGGGGAACACTGAAGCTTTCTTT; CDR3 protein: CASSQGRNKGNTEAFF
V gene: TRBV7-6; clone size: once; J gene: TRBJ2-6; D gene: NA; CDR3 DNA: TGTGCCAGCACCCCTAGTACTGGGGCCAACGTCCTGACTTTC; CDR3 protein: CASTPSTGANVLTF
V gene: TRBV15; clone size: NA; J gene: TRBJ1-4; D gene: NA; CDR3 DNA: TGTGCCACCAAACAAGTAGACGGCTCTAATGAAAAACTGTTTTTT; CDR3 protein: CATKQVDGSNEKLFF
V gene: TRBV30; clone size: NA; J gene: TRBJ1-3; D gene: NA; CDR3 DNA: TGTGCCTCGAGGGACATCGGAAACACCATATATTTT; CDR3 protein: CASRDIGNTIYF
V gene: TRBV19; clone size: NA; J gene: TRBJ1-1; D gene: NA; CDR3 DNA: TGTGCCAGTAGTATAAGTGTTGTGGGATTGGTGGTTTTT; CDR3 protein: CASSISVVGLVVF
V gene: TRBV5-8; clone size: NA; J gene: TRBJ2-3; D gene: NA; CDR3 DNA: TGTGCCAGCAGCTTTCCCAGTCTCAGGGGCACAGATACGCAGTATTTT; CDR3 protein: CASSFPSLRGTDTQYF
V gene: TRBV7-9; clone size: NA; J gene: TRBJ2-4; D gene: NA; CDR3 DNA: TGTGCCAGCAGCCCGCCGGGGCCCCTACGAAACATTCAGTACTTC; CDR3 protein: CASSPPGPLRNIQYF
V gene: TRBV5-4; clone size: NA; J gene: TRBJ1-6; D gene: NA; CDR3 DNA: TGTGCCAGCAGCCAATACATGGGTTCGCTAGGATCACCCCTCCACTTT; CDR3 protein: CASSQYMGSLGSPLHF
V gene: TRBV6-4; clone size: NA; J gene: TRBJ2-1; D gene: TRBD2; CDR3 DNA: TGTGCCAGCAGCTCTACGGGGGGGGCTAGCAATGAGCAGTTCTTC; CDR3 protein: CASSSTGGASNEQFF
V gene: TRBV7-9; clone size: NA; J gene: TRBJ2-6; D gene: NA; CDR3 DNA: TGTGCCAGCAGCTCGCCGGTAGAATCTGGGGCCAACGTCCTGACTTTC; CDR3 protein: CASSSPVESGANVLTF
V gene: TRBV2; clone size: few; J gene: TRBJ1-5; D gene: NA; CDR3 DNA: TGTGCGAGCAAACGGGGTGATGGCAATCAGCCCCAGCATTTT; CDR3 protein: CASKRGDGNQPQHF
V gene: TRBV4-2; clone size: NA; J gene: TRBJ2-3; D gene: TRBD2; CDR3 DNA: TGTGCCAGCAGCCTAGCGGGACGGACAGATACGCAGTATTTT; CDR3 protein: CASSLAGRTDTQYF
V gene: TRBV28; clone size: NA; J gene: TRBJ2-3; D gene: NA; CDR3 DNA: TGTGCCAGCAGTTTAGGCACCACAGATACGCAGTATTTT; CDR3 protein: CASSLGTTDTQYF
V gene: TRBV15; clone size: NA; J gene: TRBJ2-7; D gene: NA; CDR3 DNA: TGTGCCACCAGCAGAGAGCGGACCTACGAGCAGTACTTC; CDR3 protein: CATSRERTYEQYF
V gene: TRBV9; clone size: many; J gene: TRBJ1-3; D gene: NA; CDR3 DNA: TGTGCCAGCAGCGTAGGGGCCAACTCTGGAAACACCATATATTTT; CDR3 protein: CASSVGANSGNTIYF
V gene: TRBV4-3; clone size: NA; J gene: TRBJ2-1; D gene: TRBD2; CDR3 DNA: TGCGCCAGCAGCCAAGATCGGACTAGCGGGCTATACAATGAGCAGTTCTTC; CDR3 protein: CASSQDRTSGLYNEQFF
V gene: TRBV4-2; clone size: few; J gene: TRBJ2-7; D gene: NA; CDR3 DNA: TGTGCCAGCAGCCAAGATGGTGGGATGGGGCAGTACTTC; CDR3 protein: CASSQDGGMGQYF
V gene: TRBV27; clone size: NA; J gene: TRBJ2-5; D gene: TRBD1; CDR3 DNA: TGTGCCAGCAGTTCCCGGACAGGGCAAGAGACCCAGTACTTC; CDR3 protein: CASSSRTGQETQYF
V gene: TRBV2; clone size: NA; J gene: TRBJ1-2; D gene: NA; CDR3 DNA: TGTGCCAGCAGTGAGGGGGCTGACTATGGCTACACCTTC; CDR3 protein: CASSEGADYGYTF
V gene: TRBV5-4; clone size: once; J gene: TRBJ2-5; D gene: NA; CDR3 DNA: TGTGCCAGCAGCGCCGGTGGGGGGACCCCCAAAGAGACCCAGTACTTC; CDR3 protein: CASSAGGGTPKETQYF
V gene: TRBV7-2; clone size: NA; J gene: TRBJ1-4; D gene: TRBD1; CDR3 DNA: TGTGCCAGCAGCTTATTACAGGGGAATGAAAAACTGTTTTTT; CDR3 protein: CASSLLQGNEKLFF
V gene: TRBV2; clone size: few; J gene: TRBJ1-2; D gene: NA; CDR3 DNA: TGTGCCAGCAGTGAAGCCTCGGGGGGCCCAGGCTATGGCTACACCTTC; CDR3 protein: CASSEASGGPGYGYTF
V gene: TRBV4-2; clone size: NA; J gene: TRBJ1-1; D gene: NA; CDR3 DNA: TGTGCCAGCAGCCAAGATCACGGGAACACTGAAGCTTTCTTT; CDR3 protein: CASSQDHGNTEAFF
V gene: TRBV6-1; clone size: NA; J gene: TRBJ2-2; D gene: NA; CDR3 DNA: TGTGCCAGCGCGTCCGGGGGAGCGAACACCGGGGAGCTGTTTTTT; CDR3 protein: CASASGGANTGELFF